What follows is one T cell receptor beta chain and its context. The sample originates from a study of Ad26.COV2.S vaccination and SARS-CoV-2 variants. Treatment in this sample: about 20 received Ad26.COV2.S at low or high dose, single or two shots; about 5 received placebo; per-sample allocation not given. Samples analyzed were those drawn on day 63 after the first vaccine or placebo injection. V shed 0 bases and J shed 4 bases, with 4 bases lying between them. Germline V gives CDR1 MNHEY, CDR2 SMNVEV (reference sequence). The CDR3 is made up of 13 amino acids. TCRdb's table, derived via immunoSEQ multiplex PCR, lists solely in-frame clones and lacks some. This sample has hundreds of thousands of clones, with about 90% found just once.

This chain uses TRBV27 with TRBJ1-5; D is uncertain. The TCR originated in a person aged 18 to 65 who received the Ad26.COV2.S COVID-19 vaccine or a placebo. The sequencing used peripheral blood, collected in a trial of Ad26.COV2.S vaccine versus placebo. The CDR3 spells CASSLSKNQPQHF. In DNA, the CDR3 is TGTGCCAGCAGTTTATCGAAAAATCAGCCCCAGCATTTT.